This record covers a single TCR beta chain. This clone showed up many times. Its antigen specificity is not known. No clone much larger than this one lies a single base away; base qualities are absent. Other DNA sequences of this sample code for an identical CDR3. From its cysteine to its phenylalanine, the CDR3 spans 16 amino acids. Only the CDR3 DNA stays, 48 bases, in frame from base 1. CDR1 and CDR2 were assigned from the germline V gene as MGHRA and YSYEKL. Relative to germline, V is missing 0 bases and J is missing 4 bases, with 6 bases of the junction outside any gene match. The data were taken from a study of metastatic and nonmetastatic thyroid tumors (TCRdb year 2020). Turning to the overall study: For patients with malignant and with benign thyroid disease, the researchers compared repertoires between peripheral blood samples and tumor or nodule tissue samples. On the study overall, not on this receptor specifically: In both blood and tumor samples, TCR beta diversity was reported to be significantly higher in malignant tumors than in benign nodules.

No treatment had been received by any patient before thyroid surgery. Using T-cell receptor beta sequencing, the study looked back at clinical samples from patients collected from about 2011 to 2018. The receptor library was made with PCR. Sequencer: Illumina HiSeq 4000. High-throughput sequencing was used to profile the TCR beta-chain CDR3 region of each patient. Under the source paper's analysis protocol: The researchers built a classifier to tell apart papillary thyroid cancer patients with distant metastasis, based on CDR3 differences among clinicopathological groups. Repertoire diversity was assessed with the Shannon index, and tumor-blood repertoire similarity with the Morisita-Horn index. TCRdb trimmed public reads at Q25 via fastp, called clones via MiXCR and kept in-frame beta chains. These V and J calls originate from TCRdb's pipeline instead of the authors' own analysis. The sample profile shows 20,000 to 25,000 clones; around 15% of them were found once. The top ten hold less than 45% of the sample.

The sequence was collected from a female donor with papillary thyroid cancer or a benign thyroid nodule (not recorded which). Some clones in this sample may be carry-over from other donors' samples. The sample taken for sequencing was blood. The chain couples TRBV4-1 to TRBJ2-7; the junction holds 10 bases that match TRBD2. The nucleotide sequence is TGCGCCAGCAGCCAAGATCCCCTAGCGGGAGTATACGAGCAGTACTTC. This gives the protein CASSQDPLAGVYEQYF.